Listed here are 12 T cell receptor beta chains from one sample, sequenced in a study of T cell changes during pregnancy in multiple sclerosis (dated by TCRdb to the late 2010s). Receptor libraries were prepared by the immunoSEQ multiplex PCR assay. TCRdb took over this immuneACCESS table, retaining in-frame rearrangements with V and J assigned. Such tables are incomplete; in checked studies, under half of the missing clones stem from an unresolved V gene, and the remainder is unexplained. The sample records about 39,000 clones, approximately 92% of which are singletons. The top ten clones comprise under 30% of the sample. The sample in question was CD8+ T cells from peripheral blood mononuclear cells, obtained before pregnancy. The receptors come from a female donor with multiple sclerosis, enrolled in a pregnancy study.

This chain connects TRBV5-6 to TRBJ1-4; maybe TRBD1 (5 bases). Germline V lookup: CDR1 SGHDT, CDR2 YYEEEE. V was trimmed by 6 bases and J by 3 bases, leaving 27 bases between them. There are 19 residues in the CDR3. DNA of the CDR3: TGTGCCAGCACCCGCGGATGGGGGGTCCCCTCGGGAGCTAATGAAAAACTGTTTTTT. This translates into CASTRGWGVPSGANEKLFF.

This rearrangement joins TRBV6-1 to TRBJ2-3, with D uncertain. The V and J ends lost 7 bases and 0 bases respectively, with 8 bases between them. The CDR3 has 13 amino acids. Germline V gene data show CDR1 as MNHNS and CDR2 as SASEGT. CDR3 region: CASTPYSTDTQYF. The CDR3 DNA reads as TGTGCCAGCACCCCTTATAGCACAGATACGCAGTATTTT.

Only a few counts were recorded for this clone. V is TRBV7-9 and J is TRBJ1-3; D is undetermined. Germline V gene data show CDR1 as SEHNR and CDR2 as FQNEAQ (reference sequence). V dropped 7 bases and J dropped 4 bases, with 11 bases sitting between them. The CDR3 is 13 residues long. The CDR3 loop is CASKPSVGNTIYF. The DNA for the CDR3 is TGTGCCAGCAAGCCCAGCGTAGGAAACACCATATATTTT.

The chain joins TRBV9 to TRBJ2-2, with 10 positions matching TRBD2. The trim removed 2 bases at V and 7 bases at J, leaving 5 bases unmatched. Germline V gene lookup returns CDR1 SGDLS and CDR2 YYNGEE. The length of the CDR3 is 15 residues. CDR3 coding DNA: TGTGCCAGCAGCGTTAGCGGGAGGAGGGACGGGGAGCTGTTTTTT. Translating gives CASSVSGRRDGELFF.

This chain uses TRBV27 with TRBJ1-2; possible D gene TRBD1, 5 bases. Germline loops: CDR1 MNHEY, CDR2 SMNVEV (reference sequence). This CDR3 comprises 11 residues. Deletions cut 6 bases from V and 8 bases from J, with 10 bases between. This CDR3 is CASSGPGGYTF. The CDR3 coding sequence is TGTGCCAGCAGCGGTCCAGGGGGCTACACCTTC.

The chain combines TRBV7-6 with TRBJ2-7; TRBD1 matches 9 bases. V shed 1 base, J shed 2 bases, and the junction held 3 bases outside the gene matches. The CDR3 loop spans 15 amino acids. Germline V lookup: CDR1 SGHVS, CDR2 FNYEAQ. This CDR3 reads CASSLGQGGTYEQYF. CDR3 sequence (DNA): TGTGCCAGCAGCTTAGGACAGGGGGGCACCTACGAGCAGTACTTC.

The gene calls are TRBV5-1 and TRBJ2-1; D possibly corresponds to TRBD2 (6 bases). The germline V gene has CDR1 SGHRS and CDR2 YFSETQ. Trimming pared 3 bases from V and 9 bases from J, leaving 13 bases between. CDR3 size: 13 residues. The CDR3 nucleotides read TGCGCCAGCAGCTCACCCGGGCGGGGTGAGCAGTTCTTC. Protein sequence: CASSSPGRGEQFF.

V gene TRBV6-1 combines with J gene TRBJ2-1; 8 bases fit TRBD2. V lost 8 bases, J lost 10 bases, and 4 bases stayed unmatched. Germline values: CDR1 MNHNS, CDR2 SASEGT. This CDR3 comprises 11 residues. CDR3 bases: TGTGCCAGCCCAATAGCGGGGGAGCAGTTCTTC. Its translation is CASPIAGEQFF.

This chain connects TRBV9 to TRBJ1-3; D gene ambiguous. CDR3 length: 15 residues. The germline CDR1 and CDR2 sequences are SGDLS and YYNGEE. The ends were cut back, 0 bases at V and 0 bases at J, with 7 bases in the middle. As DNA, the CDR3 is TGTGCCAGCAGCGTAGAGGCGGGCTCTGGAAACACCATATATTTT. It translates to CASSVEAGSGNTIYF.

The genes are TRBV29-1 and TRBJ2-7; a weak D match, TRBD1 (6 bases). This CDR3 spans 13 amino acids. V lost 5 bases and J lost 11, with 22 bases in between. Per germline, CDR1 SQVTM and CDR2 ANQGSEA. This CDR3 reads CSVLTGQSYDEYF. CDR3 in DNA: TGCAGCGTTTTAACCGGACAGTCTTACGATGAGTACTTC.

CDR3 sequence: CASSLPGENTEAFF. The CDR3 nucleotides are TGCGCCAGCAGCCTTCCGGGGGAGAACACTGAAGCTTTCTTT. The V gene is TRBV4-1, the J gene TRBJ1-1, with D possibly being TRBD1 (5 bases). Germline CDR1 is MGHRA and CDR2 is YSYEKL. The CDR3 is 14 residues long. V dropped 4 bases and J dropped 1 base, with 10 bases sitting between them.

The chain uses TRBV5-4 and TRBJ1-1; D possibly corresponds to TRBD1 (5 bases). Trimming shortened V by 0 bases and J by 0 bases, and 12 bases separated the two germline ends. Germline V lookup: CDR1 SGHNT, CDR2 YYREEE (reference sequence). The CDR3 loop spans 16 amino acids. The CDR3 DNA follows: TGTGCCAGCAGCTTGGTCCAGGGAAGGATGAACACTGAAGCTTTCTTT. Its translation is CASSLVQGRMNTEAFF.